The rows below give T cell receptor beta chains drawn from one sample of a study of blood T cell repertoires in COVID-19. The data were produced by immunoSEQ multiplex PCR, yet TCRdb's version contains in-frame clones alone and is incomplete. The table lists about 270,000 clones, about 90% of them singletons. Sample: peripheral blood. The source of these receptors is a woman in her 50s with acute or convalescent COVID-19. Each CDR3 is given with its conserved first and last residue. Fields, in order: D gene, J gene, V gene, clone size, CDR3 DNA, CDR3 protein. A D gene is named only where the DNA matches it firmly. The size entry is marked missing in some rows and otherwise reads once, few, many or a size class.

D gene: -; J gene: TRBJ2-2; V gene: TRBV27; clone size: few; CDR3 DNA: TGTGCCAGTCGCGACGGCCTAGCCCCTGAGACCGGGGAGCTGTTTTTT; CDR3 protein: CASRDGLAPETGELFF
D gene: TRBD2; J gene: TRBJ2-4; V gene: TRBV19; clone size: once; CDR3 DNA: TGTGCCAGTAGTATCCTAGCGGGAGTTGTGGGGGCCAAAAACATTCAGTACTTC; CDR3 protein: CASSILAGVVGAKNIQYF
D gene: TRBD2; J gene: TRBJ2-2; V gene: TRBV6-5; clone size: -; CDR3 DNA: TGTGCCAGCAAAAGAGGACTAGCTGGGGAGCTGTTTTTT; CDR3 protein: CASKRGLAGELFF
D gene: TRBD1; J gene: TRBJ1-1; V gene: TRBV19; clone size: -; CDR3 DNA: TGTGCCAGTAGTATACAGGGGGTGTCTGAAGCTTTCTTT; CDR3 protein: CASSIQGVSEAFF
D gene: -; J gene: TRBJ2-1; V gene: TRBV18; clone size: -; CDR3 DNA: TGTGCCAGCTCACCACCGTACCCCACCGCGTACAATGAGCAGTTCTTC; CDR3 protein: CASSPPYPTAYNEQFF
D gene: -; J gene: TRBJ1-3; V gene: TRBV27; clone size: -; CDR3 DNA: TGTGCCAGCAGTCCGACAGGCGTGGGCTCTGGAAACACCATATATTTT; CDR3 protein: CASSPTGVGSGNTIYF
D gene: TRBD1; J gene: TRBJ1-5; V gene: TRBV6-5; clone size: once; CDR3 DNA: TGTGCCAGCAGCGCTAATACAGGGGGGAATCAGCCCCAGCATTTT; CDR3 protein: CASSANTGGNQPQHF
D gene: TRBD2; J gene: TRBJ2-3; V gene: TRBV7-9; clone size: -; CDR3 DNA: TGTGCCAGCTCGACTAGTCGGGGGGGCACAGATACGCAGTATTTT; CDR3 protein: CASSTSRGGTDTQYF
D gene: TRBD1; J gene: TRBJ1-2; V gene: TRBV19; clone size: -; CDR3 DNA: TGTGCCAGTAGTCCGACAGGGACCGCTAACTATGGCTACACCTTC; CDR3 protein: CASSPTGTANYGYTF
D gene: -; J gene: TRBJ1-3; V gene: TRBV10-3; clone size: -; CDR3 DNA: TGTGCCATCAGTCAGTCAGGGGCCCAGGCCATATATTTT; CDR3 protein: CAISQSGAQAIYF
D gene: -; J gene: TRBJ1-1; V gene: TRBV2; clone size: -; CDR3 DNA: TGTGCCAGCAGTGTGGGGGGCACTGAAGCTTTCTTT; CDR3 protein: CASSVGGTEAFF
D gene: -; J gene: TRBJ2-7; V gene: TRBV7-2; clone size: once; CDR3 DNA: TGTGCCAGCAGCCCGCCAGCGAGGACTAACGAGCAGTACTTC; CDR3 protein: CASSPPARTNEQYF
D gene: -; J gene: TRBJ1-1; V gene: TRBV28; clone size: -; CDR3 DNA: TGTGCCAGCAGCTACGGTCGCACTGAAGCTTTCTTT; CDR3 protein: CASSYGRTEAFF
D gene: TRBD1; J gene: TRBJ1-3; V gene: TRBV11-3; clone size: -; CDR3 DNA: TGTGCCAGCCGCGGCCGGGACAGGTTCTTCATGGTCGGGGTAAACACCATATATTTT; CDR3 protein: CASRGRDRFFMVGVNTIYF
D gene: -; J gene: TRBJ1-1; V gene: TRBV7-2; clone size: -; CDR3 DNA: TGTGCCAGCAGCTTAGGACAGCAGAACACTGAAGCTTTCTTT; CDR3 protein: CASSLGQQNTEAFF
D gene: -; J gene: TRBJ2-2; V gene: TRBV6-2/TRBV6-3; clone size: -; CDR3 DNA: TGTGCCAGCAGTTACTCGTCTACCGGGGAGCTGTTTTTT; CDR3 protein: CASSYSSTGELFF
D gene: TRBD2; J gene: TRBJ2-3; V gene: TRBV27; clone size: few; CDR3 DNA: TGTGCCAGCAGTTCGACTAGCGGGAGTTACACAGATACGCAGTATTTT; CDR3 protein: CASSSTSGSYTDTQYF
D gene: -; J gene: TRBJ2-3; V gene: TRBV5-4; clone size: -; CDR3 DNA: TGTGCCAGCTCCCCCGGTACAGCAGATACGCAGTATTTT; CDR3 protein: CASSPGTADTQYF
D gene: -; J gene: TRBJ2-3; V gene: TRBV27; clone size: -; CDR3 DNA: TGTGCCAGCAGTTTACATCGCAGGCTCATTGATACGCAGTATTTT; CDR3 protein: CASSLHRRLIDTQYF
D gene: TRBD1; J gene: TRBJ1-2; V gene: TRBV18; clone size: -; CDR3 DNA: TGTGCCAGCTCACCTGACAGGGGCTATGGCTACACCTTC; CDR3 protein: CASSPDRGYGYTF
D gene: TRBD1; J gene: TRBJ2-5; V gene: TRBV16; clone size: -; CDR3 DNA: TGTGCCAGCAGCCAACCCGGCAGGGGGCTGGAGACCCAGTACTTC; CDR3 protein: CASSQPGRGLETQYF
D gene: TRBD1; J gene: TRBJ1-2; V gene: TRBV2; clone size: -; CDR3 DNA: TGTGCCAGCAGTGAAAATCCCGACAGGGACTATGGCTACACCTTC; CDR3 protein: CASSENPDRDYGYTF
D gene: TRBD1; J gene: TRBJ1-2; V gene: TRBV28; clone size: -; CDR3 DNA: TGTGCCACATGGGACAGATCCTATGGCTACACCTTC; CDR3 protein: CATWDRSYGYTF
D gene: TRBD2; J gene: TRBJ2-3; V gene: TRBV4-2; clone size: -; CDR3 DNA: TGTGCCAGCAGCGCCCCCGGGACTAGCGTAGACACAGATACGCAGTATTTT; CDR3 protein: CASSAPGTSVDTDTQYF
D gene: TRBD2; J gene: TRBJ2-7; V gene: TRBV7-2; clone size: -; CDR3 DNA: TGTGCCAGCAGAGGGACTAGCGGGATGAGCTCCTACGAGCAGTACTTC; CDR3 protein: CASRGTSGMSSYEQYF
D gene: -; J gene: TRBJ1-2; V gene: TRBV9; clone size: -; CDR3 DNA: TGTGCCAGCAGCGCCCGACGTACAGGTGGCTACACCTTC; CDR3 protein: CASSARRTGGYTF
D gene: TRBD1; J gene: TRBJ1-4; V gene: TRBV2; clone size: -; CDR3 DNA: TGTGCCAGCAGGGCTGACAGGGGAGATGAAAAACTGTTTTTT; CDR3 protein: CASRADRGDEKLFF
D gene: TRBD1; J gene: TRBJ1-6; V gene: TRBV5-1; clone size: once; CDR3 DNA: TGCGCCAGCAGCTCGACAGGGTTCAGAAGCAATTCACCCCTCCACTTT; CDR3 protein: CASSSTGFRSNSPLHF
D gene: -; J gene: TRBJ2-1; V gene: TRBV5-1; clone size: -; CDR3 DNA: TGCGCCAGCAGCTTGGGGTTTAGCGGATACAATGAGCAGTTCTTC; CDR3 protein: CASSLGFSGYNEQFF
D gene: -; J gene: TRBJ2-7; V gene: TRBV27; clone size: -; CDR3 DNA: TGTGCCAGCAGTTTGTTACCGGGACTTAGCTCCTACGAGCAGTACTTC; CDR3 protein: CASSLLPGLSSYEQYF
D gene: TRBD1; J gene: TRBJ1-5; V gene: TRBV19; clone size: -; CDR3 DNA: TGTGCCAGTGGCCTGGGACAGGGATTTCAGCCCCAGCATTTT; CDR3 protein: CASGLGQGFQPQHF
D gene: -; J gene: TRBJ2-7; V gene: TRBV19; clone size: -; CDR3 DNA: TGTGCCAGTATCCCCCAGGGAAACTACGAGCAGTACTTC; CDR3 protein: CASIPQGNYEQYF
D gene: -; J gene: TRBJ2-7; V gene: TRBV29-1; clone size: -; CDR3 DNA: TGCAGCGTTTGGACACAAACCTACGAGCAGTACTTC; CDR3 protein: CSVWTQTYEQYF
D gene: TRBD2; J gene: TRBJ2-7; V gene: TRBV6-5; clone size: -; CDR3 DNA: TGTGCCAGCAGTTCCCGGGGTAGCGGGTCGTACGAGCAGTACTTC; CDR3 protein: CASSSRGSGSYEQYF
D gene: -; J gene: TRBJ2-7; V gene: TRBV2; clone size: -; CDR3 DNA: TGTGCCAGCACCCCTCCTTCCTACGAGCAGTACTTC; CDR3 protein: CASTPPSYEQYF